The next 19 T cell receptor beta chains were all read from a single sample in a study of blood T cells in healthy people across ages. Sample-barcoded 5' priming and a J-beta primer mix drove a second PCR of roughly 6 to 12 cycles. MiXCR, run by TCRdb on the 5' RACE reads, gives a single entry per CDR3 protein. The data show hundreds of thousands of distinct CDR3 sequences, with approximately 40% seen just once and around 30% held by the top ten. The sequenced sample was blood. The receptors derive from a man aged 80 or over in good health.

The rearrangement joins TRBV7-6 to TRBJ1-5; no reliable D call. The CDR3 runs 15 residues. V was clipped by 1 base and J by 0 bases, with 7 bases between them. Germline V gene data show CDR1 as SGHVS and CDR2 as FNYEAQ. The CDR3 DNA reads TGTGCCAGCAGCTTAGGACCGATTAGCAATCAGCCCCAGCATTTT. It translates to CASSLGPISNQPQHF.

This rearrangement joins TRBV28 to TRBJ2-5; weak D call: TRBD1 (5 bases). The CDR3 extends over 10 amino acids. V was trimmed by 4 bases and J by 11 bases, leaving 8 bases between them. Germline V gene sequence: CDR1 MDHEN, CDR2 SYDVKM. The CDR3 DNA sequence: TGTGCCAGCAGTTCTGGGGCGCAGTACTTC. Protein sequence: CASSSGAQYF.

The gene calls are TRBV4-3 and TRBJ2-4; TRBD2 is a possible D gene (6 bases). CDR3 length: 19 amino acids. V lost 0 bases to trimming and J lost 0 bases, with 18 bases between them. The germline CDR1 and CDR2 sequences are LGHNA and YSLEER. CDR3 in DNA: TGCGCCAGCAGCCAAGAGAGGGGAGCGGGTGTCCTAGCCAAAAACATTCAGTACTTC. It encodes CASSQERGAGVLAKNIQYF.

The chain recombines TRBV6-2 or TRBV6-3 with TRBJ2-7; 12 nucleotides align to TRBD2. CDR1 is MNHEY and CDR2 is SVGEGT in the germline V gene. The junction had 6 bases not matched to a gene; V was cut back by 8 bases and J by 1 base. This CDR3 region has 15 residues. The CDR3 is CASPTSGRLSYEQYF. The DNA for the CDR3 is TGTGCCAGCCCAACTAGCGGGAGGCTTTCCTACGAGCAGTACTTC.

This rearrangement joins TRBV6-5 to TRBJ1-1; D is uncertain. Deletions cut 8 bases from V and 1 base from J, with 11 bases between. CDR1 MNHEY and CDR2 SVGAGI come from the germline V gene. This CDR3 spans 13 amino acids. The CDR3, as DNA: TGTGCCAGCGAAGAGGGTCGGAACACTGAAGCTTTCTTT. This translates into CASEEGRNTEAFF.

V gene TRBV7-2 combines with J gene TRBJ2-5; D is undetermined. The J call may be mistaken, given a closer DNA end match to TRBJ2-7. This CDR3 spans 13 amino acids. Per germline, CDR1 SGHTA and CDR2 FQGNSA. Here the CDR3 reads CASSLEIRREQYF. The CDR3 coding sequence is TGTGCCAGCAGCTTAGAAATCCGCCGCGAGCAGTACTTC.

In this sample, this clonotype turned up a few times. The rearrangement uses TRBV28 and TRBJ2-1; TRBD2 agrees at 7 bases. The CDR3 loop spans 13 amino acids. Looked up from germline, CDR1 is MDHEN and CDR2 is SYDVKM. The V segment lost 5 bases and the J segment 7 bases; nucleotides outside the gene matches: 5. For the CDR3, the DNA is TGTGCCAGCAGTGTCCGGACTAGAAATGAGCAGTTCTTC. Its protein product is CASSVRTRNEQFF. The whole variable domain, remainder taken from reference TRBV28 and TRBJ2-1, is DVKVTQSSRYLVKRTGEKVFLECVQDMDHENMFWYRQDPGLGLRLIYFSYDVKMKEKGDIPEGYSVSREKKERFSLILESASTNQTSMYLCASSVRTRNEQFFGPGTRLTVL.

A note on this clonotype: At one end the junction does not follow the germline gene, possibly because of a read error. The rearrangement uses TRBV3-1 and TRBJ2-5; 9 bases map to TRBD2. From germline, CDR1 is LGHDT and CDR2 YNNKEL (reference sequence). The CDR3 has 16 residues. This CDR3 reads CAGSQSSGGTTETQYF. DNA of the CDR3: TGTGCCGGCAGCCAATCAAGCGGGGGGACTACTGAGACCCAGTACTTC.

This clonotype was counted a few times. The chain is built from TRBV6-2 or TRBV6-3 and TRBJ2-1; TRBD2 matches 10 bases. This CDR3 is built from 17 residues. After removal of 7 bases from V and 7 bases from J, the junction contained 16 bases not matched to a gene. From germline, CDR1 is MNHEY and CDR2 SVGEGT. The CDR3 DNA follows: TGTGCCAGCAAGGGGCTGGTGGGTACTAGCGGGATAAATGAGCAGTTCTTC. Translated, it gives CASKGLVGTSGINEQFF.

The CDR3, as DNA: TGTGCCAGCAGTTCCGGGACCCTTTCCGAGGAGCAGTACTTC. This translates into CASSSGTLSEEQYF. This rearrangement joins TRBV12-3 or TRBV12-4 to TRBJ2-7; the D gene could be TRBD1 or TRBD2 (5 bases each). Trimming left V 4 bases short and J 7 bases short, with 17 bases between. The CDR3 loop spans 14 amino acids.

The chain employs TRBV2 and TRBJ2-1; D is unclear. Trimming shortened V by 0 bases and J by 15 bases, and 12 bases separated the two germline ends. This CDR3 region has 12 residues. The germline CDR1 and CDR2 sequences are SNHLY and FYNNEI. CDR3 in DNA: TGTGCCAGCAGTGAAGCGCTTTTTCTAACGTTCTTC. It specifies CASSEALFLTFF.

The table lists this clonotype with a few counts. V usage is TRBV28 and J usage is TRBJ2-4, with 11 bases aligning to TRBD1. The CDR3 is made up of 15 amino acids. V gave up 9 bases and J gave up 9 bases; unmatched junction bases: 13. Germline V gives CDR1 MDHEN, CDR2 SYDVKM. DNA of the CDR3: TGTGCCAGTACAAACCCCGGGACAGGGGGTATCATTCAGTACTTC. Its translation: CASTNPGTGGIIQYF.

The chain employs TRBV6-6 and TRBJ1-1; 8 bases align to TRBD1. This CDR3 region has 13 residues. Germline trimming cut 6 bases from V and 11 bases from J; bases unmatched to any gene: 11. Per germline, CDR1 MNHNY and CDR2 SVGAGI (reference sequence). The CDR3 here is CASSYGTGTRAFF. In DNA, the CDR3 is TGTGCCAGCAGCTACGGGACAGGAACAAGGGCTTTCTTT.

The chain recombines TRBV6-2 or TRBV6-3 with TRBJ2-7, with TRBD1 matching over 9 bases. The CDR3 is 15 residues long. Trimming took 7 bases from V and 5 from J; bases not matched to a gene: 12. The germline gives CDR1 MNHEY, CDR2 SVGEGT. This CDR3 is CASTPSMGQGNEQYF. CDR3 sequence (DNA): TGTGCCAGCACCCCGTCGATGGGACAGGGAAACGAGCAGTACTTC.

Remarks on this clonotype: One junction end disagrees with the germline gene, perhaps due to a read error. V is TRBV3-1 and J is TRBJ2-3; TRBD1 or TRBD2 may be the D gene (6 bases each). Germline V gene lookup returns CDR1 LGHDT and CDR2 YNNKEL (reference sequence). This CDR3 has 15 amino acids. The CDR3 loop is CASRQGGSSTDTQYF. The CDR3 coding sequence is TGTGCCAGCAGACAAGGGGGGAGCTCCACAGATACGCAGTATTTT.

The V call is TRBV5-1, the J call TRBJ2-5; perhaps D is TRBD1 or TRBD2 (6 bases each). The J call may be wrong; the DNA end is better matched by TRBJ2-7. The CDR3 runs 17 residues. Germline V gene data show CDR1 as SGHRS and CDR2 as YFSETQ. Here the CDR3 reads CASSSGLFFGGGYEQYF. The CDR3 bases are TGCGCCAGCAGCTCGGGACTTTTTTTCGGGGGCGGATACGAGCAGTACTTC.

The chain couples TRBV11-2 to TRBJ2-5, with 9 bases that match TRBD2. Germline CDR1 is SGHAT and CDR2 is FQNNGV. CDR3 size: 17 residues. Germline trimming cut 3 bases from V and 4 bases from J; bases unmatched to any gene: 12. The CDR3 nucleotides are TGTGCCAGCAGCTTTCTCGGAGGAGCGGGAGGAGCAGAGACCCAGTACTTC. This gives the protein CASSFLGGAGGAETQYF.

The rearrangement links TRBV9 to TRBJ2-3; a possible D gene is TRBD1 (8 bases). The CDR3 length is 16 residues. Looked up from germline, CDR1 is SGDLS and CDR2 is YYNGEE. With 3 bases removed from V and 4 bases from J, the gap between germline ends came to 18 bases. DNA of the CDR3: TGTGCCAGCAGCGGTGGGGGGGGACAGGCTCCAGATACGCAGTATTTT. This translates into CASSGGGGQAPDTQYF.

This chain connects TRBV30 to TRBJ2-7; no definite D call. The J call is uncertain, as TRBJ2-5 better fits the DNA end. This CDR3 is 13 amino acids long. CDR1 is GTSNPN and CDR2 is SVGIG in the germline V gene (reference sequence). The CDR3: CAWSVGSRETQYF. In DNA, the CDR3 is TGTGCCTGGAGTGTGGGCAGCAGGGAGACCCAGTACTTC.